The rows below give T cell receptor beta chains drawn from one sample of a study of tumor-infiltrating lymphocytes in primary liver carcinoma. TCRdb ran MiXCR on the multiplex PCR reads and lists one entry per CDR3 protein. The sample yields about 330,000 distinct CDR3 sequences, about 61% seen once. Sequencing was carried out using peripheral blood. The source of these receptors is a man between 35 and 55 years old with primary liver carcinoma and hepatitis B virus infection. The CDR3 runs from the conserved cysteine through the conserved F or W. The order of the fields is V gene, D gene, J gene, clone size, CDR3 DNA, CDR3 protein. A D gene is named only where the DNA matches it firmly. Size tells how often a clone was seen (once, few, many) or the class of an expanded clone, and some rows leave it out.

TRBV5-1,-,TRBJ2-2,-,TGCGCCAGCAGCCCCGGGACTCCCGGCCCCGGGGAGCTGTTTTTT,CASSPGTPGPGELFF
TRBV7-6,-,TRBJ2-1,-,TGTGCCAGCAGCGACCTAAGCAGGGTAAATGAGCAGTTCTTC,CASSDLSRVNEQFF
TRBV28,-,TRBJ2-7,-,TGTGCCAGCAGTTTACCCCAATACGAGCAGTACTTC,CASSLPQYEQYF
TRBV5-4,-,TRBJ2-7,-,TGTGCCGGCAGCCCGGCTGGGGGTCGGGTCGAGCAGTACTTC,CAGSPAGGRVEQYF
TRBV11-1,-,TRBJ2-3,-,TGTGCCAGCAGCTCGCGGTATACACAGTATTTT,CASSSRYTQYF
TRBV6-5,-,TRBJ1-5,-,TGTGTCGGCAGACGGACAGATGATAGCAATCAGCCCCAGCATTTT,CVGRRTDDSNQPQHF
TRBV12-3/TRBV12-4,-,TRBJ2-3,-,TGTGACAGCAGCCCGACAGGAGGCAGGACAGATACGCAGTATTTT,CDSSPTGGRTDTQYF
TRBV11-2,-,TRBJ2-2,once,TGTGCCAGAAGCTCAGTCGCTGACACCGGGGAGCTGTTTTTT,CARSSVADTGELFF
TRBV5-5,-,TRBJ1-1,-,TGTGCCAGCAGCTCTGGGTCAGGTCGGTTGACTGAAGCTTGCTTT,CASSSGSGRLTEACF
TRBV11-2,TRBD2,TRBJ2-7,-,TGTGTCAGCAGCTTCCCGGGACTAGCGAGAGTTGATTTC,CVSSFPGLARVDF
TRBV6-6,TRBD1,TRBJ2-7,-,TGTGCCAGCAGTTACGGCAGACAGGGGAGAAGCTACGAGCAGTACTTC,CASSYGRQGRSYEQYF
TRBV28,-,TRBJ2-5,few,TGTGCCAGCACGAGGTCCGGGAGCCTTGAGACCCAGTACTTC,CASTRSGSLETQYF
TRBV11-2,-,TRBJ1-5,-,TGTGCCAGCAGCTACGGGACCGCCCGATGGGAGTCCCAGCATTTT,CASSYGTARWESQHF
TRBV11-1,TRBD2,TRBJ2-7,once,TGTGCCAGCAGTCCGACTAGCGGGGGGCCATACTTC,CASSPTSGGPYF
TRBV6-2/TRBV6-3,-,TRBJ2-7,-,TGTGCCAGCAGTCCTAGAAGAACGTCCCACCGGCAGTACTTC,CASSPRRTSHRQYF
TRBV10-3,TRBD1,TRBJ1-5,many,TGTGCCACAACCCCGGGACAGTATAGCAATCAGCCCCAGCATTTT,CATTPGQYSNQPQHF
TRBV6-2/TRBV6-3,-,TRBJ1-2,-,TGTGCCAGCAATTACTCTCAGTATGGCTACACCTTC,CASNYSQYGYTF
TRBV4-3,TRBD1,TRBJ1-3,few,TGCGCCAGCAGCCAGGAGGACAGGGTTTTATCCACCATATATTTT,CASSQEDRVLSTIYF
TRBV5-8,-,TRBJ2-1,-,TGTGCCAGCAGCTGGACTCCCGTTGGCGGTGAGCAGTTCTTC,CASSWTPVGGEQFF
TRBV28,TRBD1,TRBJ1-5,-,TGTGCTAACAGTACGGGACAGATCCTTAAACAGCCCCAGCATTTT,CANSTGQILKQPQHF
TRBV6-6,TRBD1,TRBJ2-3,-,TGTGCCAGCAGCCAACAGGGGGCCGTAGATATGCAGTATTTT,CASSQQGAVDMQYF
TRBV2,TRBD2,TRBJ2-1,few,TGTGCCAGCAGTGAAGTAGCGGGAGGGCGCGGTGAGCAGTTCTTC,CASSEVAGGRGEQFF
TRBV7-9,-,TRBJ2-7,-,TGTGCCAGCAGCTTAGCCTTAGAATCATTAAACTTC,CASSLALESLNF
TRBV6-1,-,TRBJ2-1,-,TGTGCCAGCAGTGAGGGACACCCCTACAACGAGCAGTTCTTC,CASSEGHPYNEQFF
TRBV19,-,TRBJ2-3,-,TGTGCCAGTAGTATCGGTCTTTCGGTTTTGGGGAATACGCAGTATTTT,CASSIGLSVLGNTQYF
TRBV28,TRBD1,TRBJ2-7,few,TGTGCCAGCAGTTTGAGACAGGGTATCGACGAGCAGTACTTC,CASSLRQGIDEQYF
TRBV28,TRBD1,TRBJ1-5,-,TGTGCCAGCAGTCCCCAATCCGGGACAGGGGGCTCGTCGGGTCAGCCCCAGCATTTT,CASSPQSGTGGSSGQPQHF
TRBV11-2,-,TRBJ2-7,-,TGTGCCAGCGGCCCCGAGTACGAGCACTACTTC,CASGPEYEHYF
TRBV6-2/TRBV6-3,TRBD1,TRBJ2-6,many,TGTGCCAGCACCTCCGGGACAGCAGGTTCTGGGGCCAACGTCCTGACTTTC,CASTSGTAGSGANVLTF
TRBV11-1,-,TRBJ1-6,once,TGTGCCAGCAGCCGGACACTGGTTATACCCCTCCACTTT,CASSRTLVIPLHF
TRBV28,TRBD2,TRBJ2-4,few,TGTGCCAGCAGTTCCGGGGGGTCCAAAAACATTCAGTACTTC,CASSSGGSKNIQYF
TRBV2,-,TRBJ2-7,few,TGTGCCAGCAGCCCATTTGTCGGGAGTCAGTACGAGCAGTACTTC,CASSPFVGSQYEQYF
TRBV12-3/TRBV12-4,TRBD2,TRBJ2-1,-,TGTGCCAACAGTTTTCGGGGAGGGCCTAATGAGCAGTTCTTC,CANSFRGGPNEQFF
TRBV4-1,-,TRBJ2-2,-,TGCGCCAGCAGCCAAGCCCACCCCACCGGGGAGCTGTTTTTT,CASSQAHPTGELFF
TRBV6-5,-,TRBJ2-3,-,TGTGCCAGCAGTTACTCACCCAGAGGCGCAGATACGCAGTATTTT,CASSYSPRGADTQYF
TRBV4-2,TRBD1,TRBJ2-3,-,TGTGCCAGCAGCCAATGGGCGGGACAGGGCACAGATATGCAGTATTTT,CASSQWAGQGTDMQYF
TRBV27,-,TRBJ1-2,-,TGTGCCAGCAGTGACGAGAACTATGGCTACACCTTC,CASSDENYGYTF
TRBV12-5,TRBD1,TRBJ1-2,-,TGTGCTAGTGGTTTGGTAGGGGACAGGGCTCATTACACCTTC,CASGLVGDRAHYTF
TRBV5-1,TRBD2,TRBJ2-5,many,TGCGCCAGCAGCTTGTCGGCGGGAGGTGCGAAGACCCAGTACTTC,CASSLSAGGAKTQYF
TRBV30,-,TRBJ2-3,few,TGTGCCTGGTCCGAATCTAGCGTACCCTCAGATACGCAGTATTTT,CAWSESSVPSDTQYF
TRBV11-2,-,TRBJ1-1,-,TGTACCAGCAGCTTAGATGCAGGGAGTACGGAAGCTTTCTTT,CTSSLDAGSTEAFF